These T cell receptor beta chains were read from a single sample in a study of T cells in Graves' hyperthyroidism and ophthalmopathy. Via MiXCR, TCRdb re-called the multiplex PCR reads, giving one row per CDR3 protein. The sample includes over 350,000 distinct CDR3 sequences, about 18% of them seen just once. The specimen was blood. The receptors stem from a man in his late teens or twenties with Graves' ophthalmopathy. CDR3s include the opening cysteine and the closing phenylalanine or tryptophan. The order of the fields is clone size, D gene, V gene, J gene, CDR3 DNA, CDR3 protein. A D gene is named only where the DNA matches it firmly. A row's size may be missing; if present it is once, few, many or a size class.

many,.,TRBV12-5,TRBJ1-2,TGTGCTAGTGGTTTGTTGTCCCCAGGGCCACATGGCTACACCTTC,CASGLLSPGPHGYTF
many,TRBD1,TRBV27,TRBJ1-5,TGTGCCAGCAGTTCGGGACAGCATTATAGCAATCAGCCCCAGCATTTT,CASSSGQHYSNQPQHF
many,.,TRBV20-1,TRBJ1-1,TGCAGTGCTAGTCGGGGTAGTGAAGCTTTCTTT,CSASRGSEAFF
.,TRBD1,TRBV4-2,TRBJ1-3,TGTGCCAGCAGCCAAGATCGGGACAGTGGAAACACCATATATTTT,CASSQDRDSGNTIYF
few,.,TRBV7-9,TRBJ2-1,TGTGCCAGCAGCTCCTACATGGGGAGGTCCTACAATGAGCAGTTCTTC,CASSSYMGRSYNEQFF
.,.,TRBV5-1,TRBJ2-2,TGCGCCAGCAGCTTGGTAAGGGGAGCCGGGGAGCTGTTTTTT,CASSLVRGAGELFF
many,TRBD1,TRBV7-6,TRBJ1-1,TGTGCCAGCAGCTTGGGACAGGGGTATGAAGCTTTCTTT,CASSLGQGYEAFF
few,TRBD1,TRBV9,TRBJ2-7,TGTGCCAGCAGCGGACAGGGCCCCTACGAGCAGTACTTC,CASSGQGPYEQYF
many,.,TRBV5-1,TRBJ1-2,TGCGCCAGCAGCTTGAACGGCTATGGCTACACCTTC,CASSLNGYGYTF
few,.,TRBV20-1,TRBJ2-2,TGCAGTGCTAGACCAACGGGCCGAACCTCGAACACCGGGGAGCTGTTTTTT,CSARPTGRTSNTGELFF
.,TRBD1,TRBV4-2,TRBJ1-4,TGTGCCAGCCTGGACAGGGAAAATGAAAAACTGTTTTTT,CASLDRENEKLFF
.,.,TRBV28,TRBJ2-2,TGTGCCAGCACCCGGGGAGGATACACCGGGGAGCTGTTTTTT,CASTRGGYTGELFF
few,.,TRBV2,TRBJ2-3,TGTGCCAGCAGTGACCCACCGGGTCCTGGGGCGTATTTT,CASSDPPGPGAYF
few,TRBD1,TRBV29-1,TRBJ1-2,TGCAGCGTGGTATCGGACAGGGCTGGCTACACCTTC,CSVVSDRAGYTF
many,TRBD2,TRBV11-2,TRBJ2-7,TGTGCCAGCAGCTTTAGCGGGGGCTCCTACGAGCAGTACTTC,CASSFSGGSYEQYF
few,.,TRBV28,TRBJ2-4,TGTGCCAGCAGTCCGGGGGGCCGATTAGCCAAAAACATTCAGTACTTC,CASSPGGRLAKNIQYF
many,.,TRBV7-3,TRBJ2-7,TGTGCCAGCAGCCAAGGCTCCGAGCAGTACTTC,CASSQGSEQYF
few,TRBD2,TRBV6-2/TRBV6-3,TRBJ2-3,TGTGGGATCCGGTTTTCTAGCGGGGGCCAGGGGACAGATACGCAGTATTTT,CGIRFSSGGQGTDTQYF
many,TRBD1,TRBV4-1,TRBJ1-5,TGCGCCAGCAGCCAAGGACAGGGCCTCAATCAGCCCCAGCATTTT,CASSQGQGLNQPQHF
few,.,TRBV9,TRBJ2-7,TGTGCCAGCAGCTTCGAGGTTGACGGGGGGCTCGACGAGCAGTACTTC,CASSFEVDGGLDEQYF
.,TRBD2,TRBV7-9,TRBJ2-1,TGTGCCAGCAGAGAAATGGCGGGAGGGAATGAGCAGTTCTTC,CASREMAGGNEQFF
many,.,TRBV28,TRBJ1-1,TGTGCCAGCAGTTTTTACACTGAAGCTTTCTTT,CASSFYTEAFF
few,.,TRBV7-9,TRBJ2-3,TGTGCCAGCAGCTTTTTACAGGGAGCCGGGACAGATACGCAGTATTTT,CASSFLQGAGTDTQYF
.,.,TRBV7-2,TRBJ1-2,TGTGCCAGCAGCCTTCCCCCGACCGGGGGGCCCCTCTATGGCTACACCTTC,CASSLPPTGGPLYGYTF
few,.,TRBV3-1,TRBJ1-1,TGTGCCAGCAGCCAAGCAGGGTGGCCTGAAGCTTTCTTT,CASSQAGWPEAFF
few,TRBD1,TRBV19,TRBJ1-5,TGTGCCAGTAGTCCAGTCCCGGGACAGGGGACGGATCAGCCCCAGCATTTT,CASSPVPGQGTDQPQHF
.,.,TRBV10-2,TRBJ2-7,TGCGCCAGCAGTGACATGGCCTACGAGCAGTACTTC,CASSDMAYEQYF
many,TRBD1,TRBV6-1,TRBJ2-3,TGTGCCAGCAGTGAGGTCGGTTTTGGGGACAGGTCCACAGATACGCAGTATTTT,CASSEVGFGDRSTDTQYF
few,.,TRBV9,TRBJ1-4,TGTGCCAGCAGCGTAGGATCTGCAACTAATGAAAAACTGTTTTTT,CASSVGSATNEKLFF
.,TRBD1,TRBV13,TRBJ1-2,TGTGCCAGCAGCTTAGGAGTTAGTGTGGGGACAGGGGGCGTCGGCTATGGCTACACCTTC,CASSLGVSVGTGGVGYGYTF
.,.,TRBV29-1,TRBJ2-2,TGCAGCGTTGGGACTACCGCCACCGGGGAGCTGTTTTTT,CSVGTTATGELFF
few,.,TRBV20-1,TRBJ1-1,TGCAGTGCTAGAGTAAAGAACACTGAAGCTTTCTTT,CSARVKNTEAFF
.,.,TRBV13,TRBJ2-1,TGTGCCAGCAGCTTAGTGGGTCGGGGGGCTTTGAATGAGCAGTTCTTC,CASSLVGRGALNEQFF
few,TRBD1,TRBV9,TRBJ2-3,TGTGCCAGCAGCGTAGGAGGGGGACAGAACACAGATACGCAGTATTTT,CASSVGGGQNTDTQYF
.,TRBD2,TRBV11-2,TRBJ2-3,TGTGCCAGCAGCAGGGATCTAGCGGGGCAACAAACAGATACGCAGTATTTT,CASSRDLAGQQTDTQYF
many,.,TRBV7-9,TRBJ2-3,TGTGCCAGCAGCTTCCAGGACGGGGATACGCAGTATTTT,CASSFQDGDTQYF
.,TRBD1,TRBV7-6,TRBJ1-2,TGTGCCAGCAGCCCCGGGACAGGGCTTAACTATGGCTGCACCTTC,CASSPGTGLNYGCTF
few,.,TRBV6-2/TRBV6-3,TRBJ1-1,TGTGCCAGCAGTTACCCGATAGGGCCTGAAGCTTTCTTT,CASSYPIGPEAFF
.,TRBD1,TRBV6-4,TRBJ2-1,TGTGCCAGCAGTGGGGGACAGGGCTATGAGCAGTTCTTC,CASSGGQGYEQFF
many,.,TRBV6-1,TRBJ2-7,TGTGCCAGCAGAGAGGGCTACGAGCAGTACTTC,CASREGYEQYF
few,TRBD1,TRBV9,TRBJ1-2,TGTGCCAGCAGCGTCGGGACAGGGGCTAACTATGGCTACACCTTC,CASSVGTGANYGYTF
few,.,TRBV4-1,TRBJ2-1,TGCGCCAGCAGCGACCTCGCGGCCTCCTACAATGAGCAGTTCTTC,CASSDLAASYNEQFF
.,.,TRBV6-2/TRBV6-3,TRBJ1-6,TGTGCCATCGGGAGTGGCAATTCACCCCTCCACTTT,CAIGSGNSPLHF
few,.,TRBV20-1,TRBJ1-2,TGCAGTGCTAGAGTTACGGGAAACTATGGCTACACCTTC,CSARVTGNYGYTF
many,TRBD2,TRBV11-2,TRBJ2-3,TGTGCCAGCAGCTTCGGAGGAACAGCGGGGGGGCCGACAGATACGCAGTATTTT,CASSFGGTAGGPTDTQYF
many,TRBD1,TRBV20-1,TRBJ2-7,TGCAGTGCTAGTGGGGGACAGTATTACGAGCAGTACTTC,CSASGGQYYEQYF
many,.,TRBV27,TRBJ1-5,TGTGCCAGCAGTTTAGGAGGGGGAAGGCAGCCCCAGCATTTT,CASSLGGGRQPQHF
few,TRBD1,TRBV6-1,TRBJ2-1,TGTGCCAGCAGGGAAACAAAAGGGACAGGGAGGGATGAGCAGTTCTTC,CASRETKGTGRDEQFF
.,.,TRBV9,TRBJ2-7,TGTGCCAGCAGCGTAGGGAGCGGGTTCCCTAGGGAGCAGTACTTC,CASSVGSGFPREQYF
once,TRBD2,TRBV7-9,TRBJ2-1,TGTGCCAGCAGACTATATGGAATAGGCGGGGGGATCTCAGACAATGAGCAGTTCTTC,CASRLYGIGGGISDNEQFF
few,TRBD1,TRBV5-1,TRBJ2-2,TGCGCCAGCAGCGACCCGACAGGGGGCGACACCGGGGAGCTGTTTTTT,CASSDPTGGDTGELFF
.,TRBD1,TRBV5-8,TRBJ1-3,TGTGCCAGCAGTTCCGGGCCAGGGGGAAGTGGAAACACCATATATTTT,CASSSGPGGSGNTIYF